This T cell receptor beta chain was captured in a study of identical twins. This clonotype has only one observation. Its target is unknown. Overall study results and limits: Because invariant MAIT and iNKT cells could be present, zero-insertion analyses could be partly confounded. Findings depended on cross-sectional statistics rather than tracking the same donors. Less excess twin sharing appeared in beta out-of-frame sequences.

Among all donors, each was a healthy Caucasian. TCRdb reanalysed the 5' RACE reads using MiXCR and keeps one entry per CDR3 protein. The repertoire has around 490,000 distinct CDR3 sequences, approximately 20% of them found once; the top ten carry 0.48%. The CDR3 is made up of 14 amino acids. Trimming left V 6 bases short and J 6 bases short, with 16 bases between. Germline-derived CDR1 and CDR2 are MGHDK and SYGVNS. This sample also belongs to another study, concerning yellow fever vaccine responses in identical twins.

Sequencing was performed on CD4+ T cells sorted from blood. The chain couples TRBV25-1 to TRBJ2-3, with D possibly being TRBD1 or TRBD2 (5 bases each). This TCR derives from a woman under 30 in good health. DNA of the CDR3: TGTGCCAGCAGCTCGGGACGTCTTGGGGATACGCAGTATTTT. Its translation: CASSSGRLGDTQYF.